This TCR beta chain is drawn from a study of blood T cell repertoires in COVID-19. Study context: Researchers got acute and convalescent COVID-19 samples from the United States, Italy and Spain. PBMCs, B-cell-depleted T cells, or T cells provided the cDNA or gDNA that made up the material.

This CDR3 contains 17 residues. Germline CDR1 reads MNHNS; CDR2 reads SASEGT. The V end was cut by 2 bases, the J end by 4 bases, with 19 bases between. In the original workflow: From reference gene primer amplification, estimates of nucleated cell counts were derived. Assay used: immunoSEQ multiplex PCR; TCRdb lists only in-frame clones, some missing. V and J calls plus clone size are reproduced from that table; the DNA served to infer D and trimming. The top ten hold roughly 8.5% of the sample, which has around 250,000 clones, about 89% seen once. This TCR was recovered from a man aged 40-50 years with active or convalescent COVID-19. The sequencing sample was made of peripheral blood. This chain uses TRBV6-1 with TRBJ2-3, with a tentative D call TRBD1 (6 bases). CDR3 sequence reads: CASSEKLGGAPSDTQYF. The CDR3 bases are TGTGCCAGCAGTGAAAAGCTTGGGGGCGCTCCGTCAGATACGCAGTATTTT.